The 6 T cell receptor beta chains below come from one sample, sequenced in a study of CD8 T cells in ankylosing spondylitis (dated 2017 in TCRdb). Receptors were amplified or captured by 5' RACE. Sequencing was carried out with an Illumina HiSeq 2500. TCRdb passed the public sequencing reads through fastp at Q25 and MiXCR, retaining productive beta sequences. Here each entry gathers all rows of one CDR3 protein and keeps the most common genes and DNA. For this sample the table gives approximately 300,000 distinct CDR3 sequences, of which less than 10% were detected only once. The ten largest make up just over 14% of the sample. No antigen has been identified for these receptors. Findings and caveats that apply to the study as a whole: Blood from ankylosing spondylitis patients appeared to be characterized by a TCR beta motif composed of 7 to 9 highly homologous amino acid variants.

Sequencing input: blood, either unsorted or a sorted T cell fraction (not recorded which). These TCRs come from a male donor with ankylosing spondylitis.

V and J are TRBV11-3 and TRBJ2-1; perhaps TRBD2 as D (5 bases). The CDR3 runs to 13 residues. Germline lookup yields CDR1 SGHNT and CDR2 YENEEA. V lost 5 bases and J 6 bases, leaving 11 bases between the germline ends. The CDR3 protein is CASSLAPVNEQFF. DNA for the CDR3: TGTGCCAGCAGCCTAGCCCCGGTCAATGAGCAGTTCTTC.

Concerning this clonotype itself: One end of the junction is discordant with germline, which a read error may explain. J is TRBJ2-1 and V is TRBV27; TRBD1 aligns across 10 bases. CDR1 is MNHEY, CDR2 SMNVEV, per germline (reference sequence). The CDR3 has 15 residues. The CDR3 DNA is TGTGCCAGCAGTTTTGGGACAGGGGTTGGCAATGAGGAGTTCTTC. Translation: CASSFGTGVGNEEFF.

This clonotype has more than one count but fewer than ten. The rearrangement uses TRBV6-2 or TRBV6-3 and TRBJ1-5; no reliable D call. The germline V gene encodes CDR1 MNHEY and CDR2 SVGEGT. The CDR3 contains 12 residues. The V and J ends lost 6 bases and 5 bases respectively, with 8 bases between them. In nucleotides, the CDR3 is TGTGCCAGCAGGGCAGGAGATCAGCCCCAGCATTTT. Protein sequence: CASRAGDQPQHF.

The sample holds a few counts of this clonotype. This chain links TRBV12-3 or TRBV12-4 with TRBJ1-4; 7 bases line up with TRBD1. This CDR3 is 14 amino acids long. Trimming removed 6 bases from V and 8 bases from J; junction bases left unmatched: 9. CDR3 sequence reads: CASRPNRQGEKLFF. CDR3 sequence (DNA): TGTGCCAGCAGACCGAACCGACAGGGCGAAAAACTGTTTTTT.

The chain has TRBV3-1 and TRBJ1-5, with D unresolved. V lost 1 base and J lost 3, with 7 bases in between. The V gene's germline CDR1 is LGHDT and CDR2 YNNKEL (reference sequence). The CDR3 is made up of 14 amino acids. CDR3 region: CASSQVGSNQPQHF. CDR3 nucleotides: TGTGCCAGCAGCCAAGTTGGGTCCAATCAGCCCCAGCATTTT.

This clonotype was picked up a small number of times. The V and J genes are TRBV5-1 and TRBJ2-3; 7 bases fit TRBD2. V dropped 2 bases and J dropped 2; count of bases not matched to a gene: 5. This CDR3 has 15 amino acids. Germline CDR1 and CDR2: SGHRS and YFSETQ. The CDR3 sequence: CASSLTGGLTDTQYF. CDR3 in DNA: TGCGCCAGCAGCTTAACGGGAGGACTCACAGATACGCAGTATTTT.